Below, one T cell receptor beta chain is given with its context. The sample holds many counts of this clonotype. Its antigen is still unknown. No clone much larger than this one lies a single base away; base qualities are absent. This sample is drawn from a study of T cells in Graves' hyperthyroidism and ophthalmopathy (dated by TCRdb to about 2019). Regarding the study in general: Peripheral blood samples were taken at initial diagnosis, before any treatment was given. For training and testing, the roughly 100 patients in the discovery cohort were randomly divided in a 7:3 ratio. The paper describes TCR Vbeta CDR3 sequencing of 135 peripheral blood samples, made up of approximately 40 ophthalmopathy patients, roughly 80 hyperthyroidism patients and approximately 17 progressor patients. An independent validation cohort of under 20 hyperthyroidism patients and 17 patients who later progressed to ophthalmopathy tested prospective prediction of ophthalmopathy. The study also compared thyroid tissue and blood T-cell repertoires from five or six Graves' hyperthyroidism patients. A discovery cohort of approximately 97 patients, approximately 45 with Graves' ophthalmopathy and under 60 with stable Graves' hyperthyroidism, was used to find distinguishing TCR V-J signatures. Following sampling, methimazole starting at 30 mg daily was given to hyperthyroidism patients, and high-dose intravenous methylprednisolone was given to ophthalmopathy patients. Summary of the overall study and its limitations: Most expanded thyroid clonotypes (frequency above 0.001) were also detected in blood, a finding suggesting that blood repertoires may reflect thyroid immune responses. In cross-validation, a model built on a 13 V-J signature told ophthalmopathy apart from stable hyperthyroidism with about 90% sensitivity and approximately 81% specificity, and in testing the same model reached 80%/75%. Sample size was not statistically predetermined, and blinding of investigators to group allocation was not performed. In validation, the model predicted progression to ophthalmopathy a median of approximately 6.6 months before onset, with roughly 71% sensitivity and 72.22% specificity.

Amplification of TCR beta CDR3 regions was carried out from RNA transcripts. For the first round of RT-PCR on the TCR CDR3, the HTBI primer set was used together with the Qiagen OneStep RT-PCR kit. The libraries were constructed in a second round of multiplex PCR and then size-selected and purified. Sequencing of the libraries was done on an Illumina HiSeq2000 using paired-end 100 bp reads. Per the original workflow: SOAPnuke was used to process the raw data, removing reads that contained adapters or uncalled bases, had a mean Phred below 15, or lacked an exact match to the constant primer or identifier. High-quality paired reads were merged with COPE v1.2.5, and unique nucleotide sequences were defined as clonotypes. MiTCR v1.1 was used to align the clonotypes against IMGT TRBV, TRBD and TRBJ reference segments. Analysis was restricted to V-J combinations with a frequency above 0.0001, which covered over 98% of repertoires. A TCS score was defined as the ratio of F50 (clonal expansion) to E x V (chaos), with BLOSUM62-based TCRdist applied between CDR3 peptides within each V-J. Welch's t-statistics and random forest reduced fewer than 550 V-J features to 13, which were used in a naive Bayes classifier (R e1071). TCRdb ran its own pipeline on the public reads, namely fastp trimming at Q25 and MiXCR clone calling, and kept in-frame beta chains. Every CDR3 protein is listed once, alongside the most common genes and DNA of its rows. In this record, the V and J calls reflect TCRdb's handling and not the investigators' own analysis. The sample contains roughly 520,000 distinct CDR3 sequences, around 22% of them found a single time. Clones ranked in the top ten supply around 10% of the sample.

Ophthalmopathy patients had moderately to severely active disease, with a Clinical Activity Score of 3 or more, a NOSPECS grade of 4 or more, and a disease duration of less than 3 months. Any patient with an uncontrolled infection, another autoimmune disease, pregnancy or lactation was excluded. Diagnoses were based on clinical symptoms, serum thyroxine and TRAb, thyroid ultrasound and orbital computed tomography. PBMCs were isolated from more than 8 ml of fresh peripheral blood by Ficoll-Paque density gradient centrifugation. Trizol reagent was used to extract total RNA, and RNA quality was then checked on an Agilent 2100 Bioanalyzer. Trimming costs V 4 bases and J 5 bases, and their ends lie 21 bases apart. The germline V gene encodes CDR1 SGDLS and CDR2 YYNGEE. The CDR3 holds 16 amino acids from the cysteine to the phenylalanine. The entry retains the CDR3 DNA only, 48 bases that are in frame from base 1.

The receptor comes from a woman aged 25 to 45 with Graves' ophthalmopathy. The rearranged segments are TRBV9 and TRBJ2-5, with TRBD1 perhaps the D gene, on 5 matching bases. The source material was blood. Here is the DNA: TGTGCCAGCAGCCCCTCTACGCAGGGTTCCCGGGAGACCCAGTACTTC. This codes for CASSPSTQGSRETQYF.